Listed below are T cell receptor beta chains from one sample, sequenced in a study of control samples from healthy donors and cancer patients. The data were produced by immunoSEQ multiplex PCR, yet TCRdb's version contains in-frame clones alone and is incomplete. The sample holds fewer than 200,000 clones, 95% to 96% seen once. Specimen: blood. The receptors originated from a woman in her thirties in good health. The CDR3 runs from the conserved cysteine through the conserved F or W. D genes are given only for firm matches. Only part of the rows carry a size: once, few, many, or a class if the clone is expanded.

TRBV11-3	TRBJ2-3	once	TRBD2	TGTGCCAGCAGCTTAGAAGGACTAGCGGGAGTAAATACGCAGTATTTT	CASSLEGLAGVNTQYF
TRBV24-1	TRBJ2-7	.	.	TGTGCCACCAGTGATTTGAACAGGGATGAGCAGTACTTC	CATSDLNRDEQYF
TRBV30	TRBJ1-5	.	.	TGTGCCTGGAGTGCTAGCAATCAGCCCCAGCATTTT	CAWSASNQPQHF
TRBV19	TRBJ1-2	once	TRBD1	TGTGCCAGTATTGGGACAGGGGATACCTATGGCTACACCTTC	CASIGTGDTYGYTF
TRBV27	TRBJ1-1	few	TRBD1	TGTGCCAGCAGTACCAGGGGGCCCACTGAAGCTTTCTTT	CASSTRGPTEAFF
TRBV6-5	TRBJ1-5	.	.	TGTGCCAGCAGTTACTGGCAGGGGTTAGGAAATCAGCCCCAGCATTTT	CASSYWQGLGNQPQHF
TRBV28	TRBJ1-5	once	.	TGTGCCAGCAGTTTATCAGGAGGAGGGCACCAGCAGCCCCAGCATTTT	CASSLSGGGHQQPQHF
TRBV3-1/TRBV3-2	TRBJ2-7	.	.	TGTGCCAGCAGCCGTTTCTCCTACGAGCAGTACTTC	CASSRFSYEQYF
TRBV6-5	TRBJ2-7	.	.	TGTGCCAGCAGCCCCGTGGGGAGAAGCTACTACGAGCAGTACTTC	CASSPVGRSYYEQYF
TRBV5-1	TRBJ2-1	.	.	TGCGCCAGCAGCTTGGGGACACCAACCTACAATGAGCAGTTCTTC	CASSLGTPTYNEQFF
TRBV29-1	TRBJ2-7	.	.	TGCAGCGTCCACGGAAAAACCACCTGCGAGCAGTACTTC	CSVHGKTTCEQYF
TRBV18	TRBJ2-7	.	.	TGTGCCAGCTCACCAGGGAACTCCTACGAGCAGTACTTC	CASSPGNSYEQYF
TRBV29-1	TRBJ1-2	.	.	TGCAGCGTTGAGACGGAGAACTATGGCTACACCTTC	CSVETENYGYTF
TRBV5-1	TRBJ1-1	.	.	TGCGCCAGCAGCTTGGACCGCGGGGACACTGAAGCTTTCTTT	CASSLDRGDTEAFF
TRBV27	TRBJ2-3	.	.	TGTGCCAGCAGTTTAGCGGGTACTAGCACAGATACGCAGTATTTT	CASSLAGTSTDTQYF
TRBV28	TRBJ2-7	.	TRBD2	TGTGCCAGCAGTTTACTCCTAGCGGGAGCTTTAAGGATCGAGCAGTACTTC	CASSLLLAGALRIEQYF
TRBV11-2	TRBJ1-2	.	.	TGTGCCAGCAGCCAAACAGGAAGAGCTAACTATGGCTACACCTTC	CASSQTGRANYGYTF
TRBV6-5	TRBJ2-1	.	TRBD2	TGTGCCAGCATGGTAATGGGGGAGGGGCGTAATGAGCAGTTCTTC	CASMVMGEGRNEQFF
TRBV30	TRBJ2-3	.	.	TGTGCCTGGGACTCGGGACGATCCACAGATACGCAGTATTTT	CAWDSGRSTDTQYF
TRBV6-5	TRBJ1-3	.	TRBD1	TGTGCCAGCAGTTACGGGGACAGGGTTGGAAACACCATATATTTT	CASSYGDRVGNTIYF
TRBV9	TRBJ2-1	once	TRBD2	TGTGCCAGCAGCGTAGGACTAGCGGGGGGCACAATAGTCTTC	CASSVGLAGGTIVF
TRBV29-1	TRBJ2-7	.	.	TGCAGCGTCGCAGAGGCCTACGAGCAGTACTTC	CSVAEAYEQYF
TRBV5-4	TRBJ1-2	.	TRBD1	TGTGCCAGCAGCGTTCTCCGCGGGACAGGGGACCATGGCTACACCTTC	CASSVLRGTGDHGYTF
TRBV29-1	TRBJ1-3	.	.	TGCAGCGTTGTAGGGTCCTCTGGAAACACCATATATTTT	CSVVGSSGNTIYF
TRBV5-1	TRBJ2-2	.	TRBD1	TGCGCCAGCAGCTTCAGGACAGGACACACCGGGGAGCTGTTTTTT	CASSFRTGHTGELFF
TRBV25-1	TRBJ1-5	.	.	TGTGCCAGCAGTGAGTATGGGAGCAATCAGCCCCAGCATTTT	CASSEYGSNQPQHF
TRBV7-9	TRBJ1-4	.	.	TGTGCCAGCAGCTTGGTGGCGGAAAAACTGTTTTTT	CASSLVAEKLFF
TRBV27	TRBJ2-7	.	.	TGTGCCAGCAGATTAGGCTGGGGGGACGAGCAGTACTTC	CASRLGWGDEQYF
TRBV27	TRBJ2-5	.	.	TGTGCCAGCAGTTTCATAGCGGTACCCCTAGAGACCCAGTACTTC	CASSFIAVPLETQYF
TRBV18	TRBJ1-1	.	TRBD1	TGTGCCAGCTCACCGTGGGACAGCCTGACCACTGAAGCTTTCTTT	CASSPWDSLTTEAFF
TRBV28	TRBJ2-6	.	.	TGTGCCAGCAGTTTATACATCTCTGGGGCCAACGTCCTGACTTTC	CASSLYISGANVLTF
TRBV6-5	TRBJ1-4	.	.	TGTGCCAGCAGTTACTGGCAGGGAAATGAAAAACTGTTTTTT	CASSYWQGNEKLFF
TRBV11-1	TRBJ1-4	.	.	TGTGCCAGCAGCTTACGCGGGGAAAAACTGTTTTTT	CASSLRGEKLFF
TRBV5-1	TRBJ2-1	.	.	TGCGCCAGCAGCTCCGACCTGTTCAATGAGCAGTTCTTC	CASSSDLFNEQFF
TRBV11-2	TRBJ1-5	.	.	TGTGCCAGCAGCTGGGGGTCAGGGCTTCATCAGCCCCAGCATTTT	CASSWGSGLHQPQHF